This entry lists 9 T cell receptor beta chains sequenced from one sample in a study of blood T cell repertoires in COVID-19. Produced via immunoSEQ multiplex PCR; TCRdb's table is partial and in-frame only. The data hold 15,000 to 20,000 clones, with approximately 91% observed a single time. Sequenced input: peripheral blood. These receptors were collected from a human donor in a cohort sampled during active COVID-19.

Here the CDR3 reads CASSLGPSYEQYF. In DNA form, the CDR3 reads TGTGCCAGCAGCTTAGGCCCTTCCTACGAGCAGTACTTC. V and J are TRBV7-3 and TRBJ2-7; unclear D gene. This CDR3 spans 13 amino acids. CDR1 and CDR2 from the germline V gene are SGHTA and FQGTGA. V dropped 2 bases and J dropped 1 base, with 6 bases sitting between them.

This chain's CDR3 is CASSYSGTGQYEQYF. The CDR3 DNA reads as TGCGCCAGCAGCTACTCCGGGACAGGGCAGTACGAGCAGTACTTC. The V and J genes are TRBV4-1 and TRBJ2-7, with 9 bases aligning to TRBD1. The J segment lost 4 bases and the V segment lost 5 bases, leaving 9 bases of the junction unmatched. The CDR3 is 15 residues long. Germline CDR1 reads MGHRA; CDR2 reads YSYEKL.

The J gene is TRBJ2-7, the V gene TRBV6-5, with D tentatively TRBD2 (5 bases). Germline V gene sequence: CDR1 MNHEY, CDR2 SVGAGI. CDR3 length: 13 amino acids. V lost 6 bases to trimming and J lost 7 bases, with 16 bases between them. The CDR3 DNA is TGTGCCAGCAGGGGCAGAAAAGGAGGTGAGCAGTACTTC. Translating it yields CASRGRKGGEQYF.

The chain has TRBV27 and TRBJ1-6, with D unclear. V lost 7 bases and J lost 4, with 17 bases in between. Germline V CDR1 and CDR2: MNHEY, SMNVEV (reference sequence). The CDR3 is 16 amino acids. The CDR3 loop reads CASTQAQVSYNSPLHF. The CDR3 nucleotides read TGTGCCAGCACCCAGGCACAAGTATCGTATAATTCACCCCTCCACTTT.

This rearrangement joins TRBV28 to TRBJ2-4, with 7 bases that match TRBD1. Germline CDR1 is MDHEN and CDR2 is SYDVKM. The CDR3 covers 16 residues. V was clipped by 5 bases and J by 6 bases; unmatched bases: 13. The CDR3 bases are TGTGCCAGCAGTGACTCGGGACAGCTCTATTTAAACATTCAGTACTTC. Protein product: CASSDSGQLYLNIQYF.

This clone appeared a single time. The chain combines TRBV10-1 with TRBJ2-1; TRBD2 matches 8 bases. Germline assignment: CDR1 WNHNN and CDR2 SYGVQD (reference sequence). This CDR3 is built from 14 residues. V shed 6 bases, J shed 8 bases, and the junction held 9 bases outside the gene matches. CDR3 loop: CASSGTRPGDEQFF. The DNA of the CDR3 is TGCGCCAGCAGCGGGACTAGGCCCGGGGATGAGCAGTTCTTC.

The chain has TRBV11-2 and TRBJ2-3, with 9 bases aligning to TRBD2. The CDR3 spans 15 residues. V dropped 5 bases and J dropped 2; count of bases not matched to a gene: 5. CDR1 and CDR2 (germline): SGHAT, FQNNGV. The CDR3 region is CASSVSGSNTDTQYF. The CDR3 DNA follows: TGTGCCAGCAGCGTTAGCGGGAGTAACACAGATACGCAGTATTTT.

J is TRBJ1-2 and V is TRBV29-1, with TRBD1 as a possible D gene (5 bases). This CDR3 has 13 amino acids. V was trimmed by 2 bases and J by 6 bases, leaving 13 bases between them. Germline assignment: CDR1 SQVTM and CDR2 ANQGSEA. The CDR3 here is CSVEWGTRDGYTF. The CDR3 nucleotides read TGCAGCGTTGAATGGGGGACTCGGGATGGCTACACCTTC.

The rearrangement uses TRBV28 and TRBJ1-3; weak D call: TRBD1 (6 bases). This CDR3 has 15 residues. The V end was cut by 8 bases, the J end by 0 bases, with 14 bases between. CDR1 is MDHEN, CDR2 SYDVKM, per germline. CDR3 in DNA: TGTGCCAGCGTTGGACAGTCTTACTCTGGAAACACCATATATTTT. Its translation: CASVGQSYSGNTIYF.